The T cell receptor (beta chain) described here comes from a study of blood T cell repertoires in COVID-19. Study summary: Researchers got acute and convalescent COVID-19 samples from the United States, Italy and Spain. Sources were T cells, B-cell-depleted T cells, or PBMCs; the material itself was cDNA or gDNA.

Residents of about two dozen US areas, aged roughly 18 to 89 years, made up the participants. Participants' reported clinical history set cohort assignment. The trim removed 3 bases at V and 0 bases at J, leaving 3 bases unmatched. The germline V gene has CDR1 GTSNPN and CDR2 SVGIG (reference sequence). The CDR3 contains 14 residues. The repertoire was sequenced with immunoSEQ multiplex PCR; TCRdb's copy has only in-frame clones and lacks some. The sample lists about 400,000 clones; 88% were seen once. This sequence originates from a woman aged 40 to 50 with acute COVID-19. The sequencing input was PBMCs or T cells enriched from blood (not recorded which). The genes are TRBV30 and TRBJ2-3; 7 nucleotides match TRBD2. CDR3 sequence reads: CAWRGGGSTDTQYF. CDR3 coding DNA: TGTGCCTGGAGGGGCGGGGGAAGCACAGATACGCAGTATTTT.